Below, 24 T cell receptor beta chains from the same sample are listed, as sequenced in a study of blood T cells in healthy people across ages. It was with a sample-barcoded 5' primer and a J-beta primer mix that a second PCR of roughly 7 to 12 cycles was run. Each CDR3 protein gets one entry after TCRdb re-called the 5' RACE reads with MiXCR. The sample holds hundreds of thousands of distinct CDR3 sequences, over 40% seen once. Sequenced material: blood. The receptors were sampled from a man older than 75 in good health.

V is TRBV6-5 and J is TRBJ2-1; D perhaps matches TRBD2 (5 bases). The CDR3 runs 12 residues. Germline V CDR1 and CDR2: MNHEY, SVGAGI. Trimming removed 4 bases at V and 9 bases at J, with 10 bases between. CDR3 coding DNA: TGTGCCAGCAGTTCCCTAGCTGGTGAGCAGTTCTTC. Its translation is CASSSLAGEQFF.

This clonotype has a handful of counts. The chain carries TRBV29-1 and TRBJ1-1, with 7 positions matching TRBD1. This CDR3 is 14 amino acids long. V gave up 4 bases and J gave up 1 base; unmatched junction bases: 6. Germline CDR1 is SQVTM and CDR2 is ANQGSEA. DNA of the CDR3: TGCAGCGTTGTTCTGGACAGGCAGAACACTGAAGCTTTCTTT. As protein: CSVVLDRQNTEAFF.

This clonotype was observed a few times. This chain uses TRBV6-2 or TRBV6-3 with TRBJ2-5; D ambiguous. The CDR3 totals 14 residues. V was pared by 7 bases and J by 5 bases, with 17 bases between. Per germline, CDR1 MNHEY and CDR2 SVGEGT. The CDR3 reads CASIRGGRTETQYF. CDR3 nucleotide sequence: TGTGCCAGCATCCGAGGTGGCAGGACCGAGACCCAGTACTTC.

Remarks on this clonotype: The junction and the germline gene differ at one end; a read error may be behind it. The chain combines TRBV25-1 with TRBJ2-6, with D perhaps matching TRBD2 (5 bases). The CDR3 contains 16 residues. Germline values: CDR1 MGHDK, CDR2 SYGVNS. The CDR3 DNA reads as TGTGCCAGCAGTGAATATGCCAGGACTGGGGTCAACGTCCTGACTTTC. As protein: CASSEYARTGVNVLTF.

CDR3 residues: CSARTSGTKGKAFF. Here the CDR3 DNA reads TGCAGTGCTCGCACCTCCGGGACAAAAGGTAAAGCTTTCTTT. The chain couples TRBV20-1 to TRBJ1-1, with a possible D match to TRBD1 (6 bases). CDR1 DFQATT and CDR2 SNEGSKA come from the germline V gene (reference sequence). The germline V and J ends were trimmed by 5 bases and 9 bases, with 22 bases remaining between them. This CDR3 has 14 residues.

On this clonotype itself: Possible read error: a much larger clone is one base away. CDR3 nucleotides: TGTGCCAGCAGTGAGGACAGGGGCCTCTACAATGAGCAGTACTTC. This encodes CASSEDRGLYNEQYF. The V and J genes are TRBV25-1 and TRBJ2-1, with 9 bases fitting TRBD1. Near its end, the DNA agrees better with TRBJ2-7, so the J call may be wrong. The CDR3 totals 15 residues. The germline V gene has CDR1 MGHDK and CDR2 SYGVNS.

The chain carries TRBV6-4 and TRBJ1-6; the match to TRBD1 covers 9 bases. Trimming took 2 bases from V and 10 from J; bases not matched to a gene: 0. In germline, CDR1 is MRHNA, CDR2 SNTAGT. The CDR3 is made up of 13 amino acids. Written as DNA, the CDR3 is TGTGCCAGCAGTGACACAGGGGGCTCACCCCTCCACTTT. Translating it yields CASSDTGGSPLHF.

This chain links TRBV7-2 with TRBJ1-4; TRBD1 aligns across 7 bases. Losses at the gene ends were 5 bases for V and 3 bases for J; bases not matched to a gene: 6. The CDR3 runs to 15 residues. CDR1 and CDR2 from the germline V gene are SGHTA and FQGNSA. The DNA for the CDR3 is TGTGCCAGCAGCCCAACAGGGGTTCCTAATGAAAAACTGTTTTTT. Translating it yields CASSPTGVPNEKLFF.

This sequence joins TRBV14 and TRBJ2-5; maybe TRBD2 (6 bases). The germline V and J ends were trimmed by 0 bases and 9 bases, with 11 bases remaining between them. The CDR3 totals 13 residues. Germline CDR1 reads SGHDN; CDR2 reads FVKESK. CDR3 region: CASSQDHGTPQYF. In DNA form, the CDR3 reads TGTGCCAGCAGCCAAGATCACGGGACTCCCCAGTACTTC.

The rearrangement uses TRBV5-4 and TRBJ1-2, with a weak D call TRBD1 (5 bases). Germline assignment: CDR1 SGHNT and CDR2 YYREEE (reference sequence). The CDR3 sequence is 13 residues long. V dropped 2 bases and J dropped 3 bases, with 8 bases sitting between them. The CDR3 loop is CASSFGGHYGYTF. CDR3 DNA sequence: TGTGCCAGCAGCTTTGGGGGACACTATGGCTACACCTTC.

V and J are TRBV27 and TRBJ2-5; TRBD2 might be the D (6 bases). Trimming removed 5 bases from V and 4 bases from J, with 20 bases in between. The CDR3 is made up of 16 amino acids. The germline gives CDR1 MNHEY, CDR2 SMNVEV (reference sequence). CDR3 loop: CASSPRGAGWRETQYF. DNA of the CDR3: TGTGCCAGCAGTCCCCGGGGAGCGGGTTGGAGAGAGACCCAGTACTTC.

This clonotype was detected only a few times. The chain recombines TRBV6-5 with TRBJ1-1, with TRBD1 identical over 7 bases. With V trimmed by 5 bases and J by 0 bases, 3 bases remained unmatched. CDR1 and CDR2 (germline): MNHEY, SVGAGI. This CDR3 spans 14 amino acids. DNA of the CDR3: TGTGCCAGCAGTCCCGACAGGGTGAACACTGAAGCTTTCTTT. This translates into CASSPDRVNTEAFF.

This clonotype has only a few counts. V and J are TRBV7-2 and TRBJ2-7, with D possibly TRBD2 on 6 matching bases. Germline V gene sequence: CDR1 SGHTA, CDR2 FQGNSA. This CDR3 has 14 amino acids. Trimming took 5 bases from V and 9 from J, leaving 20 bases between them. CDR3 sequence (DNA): TGTGCCAGCAGCCCGATCGGGGGATTCGAACGGCAGTACTTC. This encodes CASSPIGGFERQYF.

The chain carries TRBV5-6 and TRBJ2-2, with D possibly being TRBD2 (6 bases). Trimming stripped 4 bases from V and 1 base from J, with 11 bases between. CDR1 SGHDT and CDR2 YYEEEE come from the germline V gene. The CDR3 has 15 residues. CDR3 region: CASSNWGLNTGELFF. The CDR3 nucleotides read TGTGCCAGCAGCAACTGGGGACTGAACACCGGGGAGCTGTTTTTT.

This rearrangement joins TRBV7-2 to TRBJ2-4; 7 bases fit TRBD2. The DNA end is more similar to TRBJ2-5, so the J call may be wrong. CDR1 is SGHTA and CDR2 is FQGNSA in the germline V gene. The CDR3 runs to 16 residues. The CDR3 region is CASSLVAGAGRETQYF. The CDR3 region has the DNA TGTGCCAGCAGCTTAGTTGCGGGAGCGGGGAGGGAGACCCAGTACTTC.

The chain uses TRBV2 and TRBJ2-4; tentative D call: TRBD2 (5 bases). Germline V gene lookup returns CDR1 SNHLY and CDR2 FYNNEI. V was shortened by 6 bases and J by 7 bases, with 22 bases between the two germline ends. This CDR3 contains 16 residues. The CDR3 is CASRPRTSLSNNIQYF. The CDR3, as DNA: TGTGCCAGCAGGCCTCGGACTTCCTTGTCAAATAACATTCAGTACTTC.

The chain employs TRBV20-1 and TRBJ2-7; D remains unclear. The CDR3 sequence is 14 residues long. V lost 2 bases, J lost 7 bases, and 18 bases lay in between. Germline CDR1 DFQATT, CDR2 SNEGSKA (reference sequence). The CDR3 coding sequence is TGCAGTGCTAGAAGAGGACCGACGGTGAGTGAGCAGTACTTC. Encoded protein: CSARRGPTVSEQYF.

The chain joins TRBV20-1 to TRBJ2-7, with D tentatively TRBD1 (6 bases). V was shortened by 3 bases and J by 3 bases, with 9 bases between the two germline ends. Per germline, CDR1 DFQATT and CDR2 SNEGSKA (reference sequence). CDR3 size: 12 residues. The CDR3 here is CSARDSIYEQYF. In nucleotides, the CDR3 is TGCAGTGCTAGGGACAGTATCTACGAGCAGTACTTC.

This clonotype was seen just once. The CDR3 protein is CSVVDDREWYGYTF. Here the CDR3 DNA reads TGCAGTGTCGTGGACGACAGGGAGTGGTATGGCTACACCTTC. The rearrangement links TRBV20-1 to TRBJ1-2, with 7 bases fitting TRBD1. Germline-derived CDR1 and CDR2 are DFQATT and SNEGSKA (reference sequence). The CDR3 runs 14 residues. Trimming cost V 7 bases and J 5 bases; bases outside gene matches: 13.

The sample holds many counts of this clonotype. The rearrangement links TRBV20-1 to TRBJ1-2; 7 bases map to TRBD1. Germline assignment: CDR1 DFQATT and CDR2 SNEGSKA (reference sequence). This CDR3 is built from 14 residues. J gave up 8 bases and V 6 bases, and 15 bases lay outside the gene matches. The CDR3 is CSAPIGTGVEGYTF. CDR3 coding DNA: TGCAGTGCGCCCATAGGTACAGGGGTTGAGGGCTACACCTTC.

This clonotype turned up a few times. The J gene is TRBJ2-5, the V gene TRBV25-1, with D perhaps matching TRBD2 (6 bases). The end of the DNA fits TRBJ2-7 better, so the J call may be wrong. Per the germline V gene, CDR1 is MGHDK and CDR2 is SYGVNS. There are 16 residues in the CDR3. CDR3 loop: CASSEDRRAGRSEQYF. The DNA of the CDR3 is TGTGCCAGCAGTGAAGACAGACGGGCGGGACGGTCCGAGCAGTACTTC.

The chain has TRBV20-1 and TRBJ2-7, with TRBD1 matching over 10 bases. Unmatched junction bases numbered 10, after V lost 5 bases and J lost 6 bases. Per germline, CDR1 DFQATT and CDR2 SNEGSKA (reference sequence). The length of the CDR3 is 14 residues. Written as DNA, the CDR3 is TGCAGTGCTCTCCCCGGGACAGGGGTTTCCGAGCAGTACTTC. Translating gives CSALPGTGVSEQYF.

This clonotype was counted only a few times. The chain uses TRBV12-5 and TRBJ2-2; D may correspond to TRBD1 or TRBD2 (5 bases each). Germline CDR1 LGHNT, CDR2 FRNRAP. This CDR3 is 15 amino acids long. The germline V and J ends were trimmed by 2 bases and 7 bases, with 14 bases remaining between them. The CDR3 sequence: CASGLLFEGRGELFF. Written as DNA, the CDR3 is TGTGCTAGTGGTTTGTTATTTGAGGGGCGCGGGGAGCTGTTTTTT.

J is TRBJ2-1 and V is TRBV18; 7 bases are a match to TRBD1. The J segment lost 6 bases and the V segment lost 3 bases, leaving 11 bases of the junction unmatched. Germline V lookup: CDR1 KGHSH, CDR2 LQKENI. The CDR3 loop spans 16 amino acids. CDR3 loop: CASSPETGTDSNEQFF. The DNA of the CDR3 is TGTGCCAGCTCACCGGAGACAGGGACGGATAGCAATGAGCAGTTCTTC. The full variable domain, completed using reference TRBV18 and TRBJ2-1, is NAGVMQNPRHLVRRRGQEARLRCSPMKGHSHVYWYRQLPEEGLKFMVYLQKENIIDESGMPKERFSAEFPKEGPSILRIQQVVRGDSAAYFCASSPETGTDSNEQFFGPGTRLTVL.